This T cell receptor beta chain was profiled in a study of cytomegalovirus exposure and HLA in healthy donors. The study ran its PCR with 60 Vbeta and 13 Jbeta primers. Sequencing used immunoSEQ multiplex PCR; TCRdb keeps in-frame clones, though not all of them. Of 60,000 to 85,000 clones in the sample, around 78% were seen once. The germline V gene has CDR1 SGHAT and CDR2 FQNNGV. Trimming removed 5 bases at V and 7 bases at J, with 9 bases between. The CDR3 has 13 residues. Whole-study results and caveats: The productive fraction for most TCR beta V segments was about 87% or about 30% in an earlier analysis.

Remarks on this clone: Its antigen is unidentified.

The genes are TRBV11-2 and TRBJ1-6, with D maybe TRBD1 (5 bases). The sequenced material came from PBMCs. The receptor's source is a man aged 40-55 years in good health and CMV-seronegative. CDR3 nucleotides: TGTGCCAGCAGCCCCTGGACAAATTCACCCCTCCACTTT. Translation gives CASSPWTNSPLHF.